The 24 T cell receptor beta chains in this list originate from one sample, sequenced in a study of PD-L1 blockade in urothelial cancer (TCRdb year 2017). Libraries were prepared through the immunoSEQ multiplex PCR assay. TCRdb took over this immuneACCESS table, retaining in-frame rearrangements with V and J assigned. Such tables are incomplete; in checked studies, under half of the missing clones stem from an unresolved V gene, and the remainder is unexplained. The sample table shows about 39,000 clones, and approximately 91% are seen once. The top ten hold approximately 10% of the sample. The time point label corresponds to: pretreatment peripheral blood. Sequenced here: PBMCs, sampled around atezolizumab (anti-PD-L1) treatment. The source of these receptors is an older woman with urothelial cancer.

This clone showed up just a few times. This chain links TRBV5-1 with TRBJ2-1, with no clear D. Trimming shortened V by 0 bases and J by 6 bases, and 13 bases separated the two germline ends. Germline CDR1 SGHRS, CDR2 YFSETQ. The CDR3 runs 15 residues. CDR3 DNA: TGCGCCAGCAGCTTGGCCAGGTCGATTGGCAATGAGCAGTTCTTC. Encoded protein: CASSLARSIGNEQFF. The variable domain in full, completed from reference TRBV5-1 and TRBJ2-1, reads KAGVTQTPRYLIKTRGQQVTLSCSPISGHRSVSWYQQTPGQGLQFLFEYFSETQRNKGNFPGRFSGRQFSNSRSEMNVSTLELGDSALYLCASSLARSIGNEQFFGPGTRLTVL.

The chain has TRBV10-3 and TRBJ2-5; 7 bases are shared with TRBD2. The CDR3 contains 18 residues. V was pared by 3 bases and J by 2 bases, with 15 bases of the junction left unmatched. The germline CDR1 and CDR2 sequences are ENHRY and SYGVKD. CDR3 nucleotides: TGTGCCATCAGTGAACGGGGGGAGGCGGGAGTTGGGCAAGAGACCCAGTACTTC. Translated, it gives CAISERGEAGVGQETQYF.

The J gene is TRBJ2-1, the V gene TRBV5-1, with 11 nucleotides matching TRBD2. V gave up 2 bases and J gave up 10 bases; unmatched junction bases: 5. The CDR3 is made up of 14 amino acids. Germline values: CDR1 SGHRS, CDR2 YFSETQ. The CDR3 is CASSLLAGEGEQFF. CDR3 nucleotides: TGCGCCAGCAGCTTACTAGCGGGAGAGGGAGAGCAGTTCTTC.

V gene TRBV4-1 combines with J gene TRBJ1-6, with TRBD1 as a possible D gene (5 bases). Trimming took off 4 bases at V and 7 bases at J, with 14 bases between the two ends. Germline CDR1 and CDR2: MGHRA and YSYEKL. The CDR3 sequence is 15 residues long. For the CDR3, the DNA is TGCGCCAGCAGCCCCGGGGGGTCGTCAAATTCACCCCTCCACTTT. Amino acids: CASSPGGSSNSPLHF.

The chain has TRBV2 and TRBJ2-5, with a tentative D call TRBD2 (5 bases). The CDR3 loop spans 12 amino acids. The V end lost 1 base, the J end lost 7 bases, and 7 bases lay between the germline ends. Per germline, CDR1 SNHLY and CDR2 FYNNEI. The chain's CDR3 is CASSEGTLTQYF. Written as DNA, the CDR3 is TGTGCCAGCAGTGAAGGGACTTTGACCCAGTACTTC.

This chain joins TRBV7-9 and TRBJ1-5; 7 bases map to TRBD1. Germline V gives CDR1 SEHNR, CDR2 FQNEAQ (reference sequence). The V segment lost 5 bases and the J segment 4 bases; nucleotides outside the gene matches: 5. The CDR3 runs to 14 residues. This CDR3 is CASSTGQVNQPQHF. The CDR3 region has the DNA TGTGCCAGCAGCACTGGACAGGTAAATCAGCCCCAGCATTTT.

The chain combines TRBV19 with TRBJ2-7; D is unclear. V lost 5 bases and J 7 bases, leaving 15 bases between the germline ends. CDR3 size: 13 residues. Germline V gives CDR1 LNHDA, CDR2 SQIVND (reference sequence). This CDR3 reads CASSYERTREQYF. The CDR3, as DNA: TGTGCCAGTAGTTATGAACGTACCCGGGAGCAGTACTTC.

The rearrangement links TRBV5-1 to TRBJ2-6; 10 bases align to TRBD2. The V gene's germline CDR1 is SGHRS and CDR2 YFSETQ. With 0 bases clipped from V and 0 bases from J, the junction kept 9 bases outside the gene matches. The CDR3 has 20 residues. The CDR3 region is CASSLAGLAGALSGANVLTF. In DNA, the CDR3 is TGCGCCAGCAGCTTGGCAGGGCTAGCGGGAGCTCTCTCTGGGGCCAACGTCCTGACTTTC.

The chain links TRBV5-5 to TRBJ2-7; no clear D gene. The CDR3 contains 15 residues. V was trimmed by 2 bases and J by 6 bases, leaving 18 bases between them. The germline V gene has CDR1 SGHKS and CDR2 YYEKEE (reference sequence). CDR3 coding DNA: TGTGCCAGCAGCTTTACTTCGAGAGGAGAGGCCGAGCAGTACTTC. It encodes CASSFTSRGEAEQYF.

The CDR3 bases are TGTGCCAGCAGCGGGGGGACGGGCCTCCGCCGGGACTATGGCTACACCTTC. Its protein product is CASSGGTGLRRDYGYTF. The rearrangement uses TRBV5-4 and TRBJ1-2, with D possibly being TRBD1 (5 bases). CDR1 SGHNT and CDR2 YYREEE come from the germline V gene (reference sequence). Trimming cost V 4 bases and J 3 bases, with 22 bases left between them. The CDR3 extends over 17 amino acids.

This chain connects TRBV6-6 to TRBJ2-3, with 9 bases lining up with TRBD1. The CDR3 loop spans 15 amino acids. In germline, CDR1 is MNHNY, CDR2 SVGAGI (reference sequence). Trimming removed 2 bases from V and 3 bases from J; junction bases left unmatched: 3. The CDR3: CASSYGQGRTDTQYF. CDR3 nucleotides: TGTGCCAGCAGTTACGGACAGGGGAGGACAGATACGCAGTATTTT.

The chain combines TRBV19 with TRBJ2-3; D possibly corresponds to TRBD2 (6 bases). Trimming left V 3 bases short and J 2 bases short, with 12 bases between. In germline, CDR1 is LNHDA, CDR2 SQIVND (reference sequence). There are 15 residues in the CDR3. The DNA of the CDR3 is TGTGCCAGTAGTATGGTAGCGGTTCCCACAGATACGCAGTATTTT. Protein product: CASSMVAVPTDTQYF. Full variable domain (missing parts from reference TRBV19 and TRBJ2-3): DGGITQSPKYLFRKEGQNVTLSCEQNLNHDAMYWYRQDPGQGLRLIYYSQIVNDFQKGDIAEGYSVSREKKESFPLTVTSAQKNPTAFYLCASSMVAVPTDTQYFGPGTRLTVL.

The chain is built from TRBV7-8 and TRBJ1-5, with no clear D. CDR3 length: 14 residues. Trimming removed 5 bases from V and 1 base from J, with 9 bases in between. CDR1 is SGHVS and CDR2 is FQNEAQ in the germline V gene. The CDR3 sequence is CASSPQLSNQPQHF. Here the CDR3 DNA reads TGTGCCAGCAGCCCCCAGTTAAGCAATCAGCCCCAGCATTTT.

The chain couples TRBV4-2 to TRBJ2-1; 11 bases fit TRBD2. V was pared by 3 bases and J by 7 bases, with 5 bases of the junction left unmatched. Per germline, CDR1 LGHNA and CDR2 YNFKEQ. CDR3 size: 15 residues. The CDR3 protein is CASSHVRTSGNEQFF. The CDR3 nucleotides read TGTGCCAGCAGCCATGTCAGGACTAGCGGGAATGAGCAGTTCTTC.

The rearrangement uses TRBV5-1 and TRBJ2-7, with TRBD2 matching over 8 bases. Germline V gene sequence: CDR1 SGHRS, CDR2 YFSETQ. V shed 3 bases, J shed 4 bases, and the junction held 6 bases outside the gene matches. The CDR3 is 14 residues long. For the CDR3, the DNA is TGCGCCAGCAGCTATAGCGGGATCGGATACGAGCAGTACTTC. Protein product: CASSYSGIGYEQYF.

The J gene is TRBJ1-1, the V gene TRBV9; the D gene is possibly TRBD1 (5 bases). V lost 0 bases and J 2 bases, leaving 8 bases between the germline ends. The CDR3 loop spans 14 amino acids. CDR1 and CDR2 (germline): SGDLS, YYNGEE. This CDR3 reads CASSVGGVNTEAFF. Here the CDR3 DNA reads TGTGCCAGCAGCGTAGGGGGGGTAAACACTGAAGCTTTCTTT. Looking up the rest from reference TRBV9 and TRBJ1-1 gives the full variable domain: DSGVTQTPKHLITATGQRVTLRCSPRSGDLSVYWYQQSLDQGLQFLIQYYNGEERAKGNILERFSAQQFPDLHSELNLSSLELGDSALYFCASSVGGVNTEAFFGQGTRLTVV.

The chain is built from TRBV19 and TRBJ2-3; possible D gene TRBD2, 6 bases. CDR3 length equals 19 residues. V lost 6 bases and J 5 bases, leaving 30 bases between the germline ends. CDR1 LNHDA and CDR2 SQIVND come from the germline V gene (reference sequence). The DNA of the CDR3 is TGTGCCAGTAGGAGGCGGCCATCCGGGACTCCGAAGTCGATAGATACGCAGTATTTT. This encodes CASRRRPSGTPKSIDTQYF.

CDR3 DNA: TGTGCCAGCAGCTTATTTTCACTAGCGGACTACAATGAGCAGTTCTTC. This gives the protein CASSLFSLADYNEQFF. This chain joins TRBV7-8 and TRBJ2-1, with TRBD2 identical over 8 bases. The length of the CDR3 is 16 residues. Germline V lookup: CDR1 SGHVS, CDR2 FQNEAQ. The V segment lost 2 bases and the J segment 3 bases; nucleotides outside the gene matches: 6.

This clone was counted a single time. The chain combines TRBV21-1 with TRBJ2-3; whether TRBD1, the table's D call, matches the DNA was not checked. TRBV21-1 counts as a pseudogene. This CDR3 region has 19 residues. Here the CDR3 reads CASSKKDRDDLDGTDTQYF. CDR3 in DNA: TGTGCCAGCAGCAAAAAGGACAGGGATGATCTAGACGGCACAGATACGCAGTATTTT.

This clone has just a few counts. Its ends do not fully match the called genes, so a read error is possible. The chain has TRBV27 and TRBJ2-7, with a tentative D call TRBD2 (5 bases). The CDR3 consists of 13 residues. Per germline, CDR1 MNHEY and CDR2 SMNVEV (reference sequence). This chain's CDR3 is CASTTSNSHEQYF. The DNA of the CDR3 is TGTGCCAGCACCACTAGTAACTCCCACGAGCAGTACTTC.

Only one count was recorded for this clone. V usage is TRBV6-1 and J usage is TRBJ2-1, with D possibly being TRBD2 (5 bases). The germline V gene encodes CDR1 MNHNS and CDR2 SASEGT. V dropped 3 bases and J dropped 3 bases, with 6 bases sitting between them. This CDR3 is built from 13 residues. CDR3 DNA sequence: TGTGCCAGCAGTGATGGAGGCTACAATGAGCAGTTCTTC. It specifies CASSDGGYNEQFF.

This clone was detected once. The CDR3 spells CASSSPLAASTEAFF. CDR3 coding DNA: TGTGCCAGCAGCTCCCCGTTGGCCGCTAGCACTGAAGCTTTCTTT. This chain uses TRBV7-2 with TRBJ1-1, with unresolved D. V dropped 4 bases and J dropped 4 bases, with 16 bases sitting between them. The CDR3 length is 15 residues. The germline CDR1 and CDR2 sequences are SGHTA and FQGNSA.

The rearrangement links TRBV19 to TRBJ1-5; 7 nucleotides align to TRBD1. The trim removed 1 base at V and 7 bases at J, leaving 16 bases unmatched. The CDR3 is 18 amino acids. Per the germline V gene, CDR1 is LNHDA and CDR2 is SQIVND (reference sequence). As DNA, the CDR3 is TGTGCCAGTAGTATAGGTCGGGTGAGAAGGGGGCCAGAGCAGCCCCAGCATTTT. Protein product: CASSIGRVRRGPEQPQHF.

J is TRBJ1-2 and V is TRBV6-6; D unresolved. The CDR3 has 14 amino acids. Germline V gene sequence: CDR1 MNHNY, CDR2 SVGAGI (reference sequence). Between the trimmed V and J ends, which lost 0 bases and 4 bases, there was a span of 9 bases. This chain's CDR3 is CASSYSARSYGYTF. CDR3 in DNA: TGTGCCAGCAGTTACTCAGCTCGGAGCTATGGCTACACCTTC.